This TCR beta chain derives from a study of T cell repertoires in cytomegalovirus infection. The wider study: Signatures in public TCR beta sequences pointed to both CMV infection and matching HLA type. Study results and caveats: Across the ex vivo response, the dominant clonotypes were HLA-C-restricted CMV-specific TCR beta clonotypes. The cumulative frequency of public TCR beta families distinguished individuals who carried CMV together with the relevant HLA.

TCRdb fed the reads into MiXCR, producing one record per CDR3 protein. In the table there are roughly 760,000 distinct CDR3 sequences, 35% of which are singletons. Comments on this clonotype: Its target is unknown.

Germline CDR1 is SGHAT and CDR2 is FQDESV (reference sequence). Trimming took 5 bases from V and 7 from J, leaving 21 bases between them. CDR3 length: 15 amino acids. The sample was PBMCs. V gene TRBV11-1 combines with J gene TRBJ2-7; D tentatively fits TRBD1 or TRBD2 (6 bases each). The sequence was collected from a human donor in good health (CMV status not recorded). Some clones in this sample may be carry-over from other donors' samples. The chain's CDR3 is CASSGGGPSSGEQYF. In DNA form, the CDR3 reads TGTGCCAGCAGCGGAGGGGGACCCTCCTCTGGGGAGCAGTACTTC.